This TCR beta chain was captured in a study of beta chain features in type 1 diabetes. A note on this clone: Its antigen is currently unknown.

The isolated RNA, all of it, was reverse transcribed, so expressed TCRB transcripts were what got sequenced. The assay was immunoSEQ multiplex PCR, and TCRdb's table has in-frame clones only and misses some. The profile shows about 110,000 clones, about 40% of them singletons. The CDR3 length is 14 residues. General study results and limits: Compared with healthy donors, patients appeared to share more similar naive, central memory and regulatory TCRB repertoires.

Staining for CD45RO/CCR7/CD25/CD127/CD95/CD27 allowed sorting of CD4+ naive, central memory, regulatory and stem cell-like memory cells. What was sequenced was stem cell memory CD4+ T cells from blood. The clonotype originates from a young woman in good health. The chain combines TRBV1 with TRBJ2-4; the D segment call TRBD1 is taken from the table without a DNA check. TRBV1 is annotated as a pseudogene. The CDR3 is CTSSLTSAKNIQYF. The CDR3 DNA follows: TGCACCAGCAGCCTAACCAGTGCCAAAAACATTCAGTACTTC.